This is a list of T cell receptor beta chains from one sample in a study of T cell repertoires in ileal Crohn's disease. Libraries were prepared by immunoSEQ multiplex PCR; TCRdb keeps only in-frame clonotypes and omits some of them. The sample contains 1,000 to 1,500 clones, roughly 95% of which appear only once. The sample comprised ileal tissue. These receptors originate from an adult with Crohn's disease. CDR3s include the opening cysteine and the closing phenylalanine or tryptophan. The D gene is left open where the match is weak. Not every row has a clone size; where given, it reads once, few, many or a size class.

j_call cdr3_length clone_size d_call v_call cdr3_aa cdr3_nt
TRBJ1-5 15 NA NA TRBV5-1 CASSLFGHTSSPQHF TGCGCCAGCAGCTTGTTTGGGCATACATCCAGCCCCCAGCATTTT
TRBJ1-2 13 NA NA TRBV28 CASSLGGASGYTF TGTGCCAGCAGTTTGGGGGGGGCATCTGGCTACACCTTC
TRBJ2-1 14 NA NA TRBV19 CASSIITRANEQFF TGTGCCAGTAGTATTATTACGAGGGCCAATGAGCAGTTCTTC
TRBJ1-1 15 NA TRBD1 TRBV7-8 CASIRGGIGDTEAFF TGTGCCAGCATCAGAGGGGGCATAGGTGACACTGAAGCTTTCTTT
TRBJ2-3 16 NA TRBD2 TRBV7-8 CASTPWRGGQKDTQYF TGTGCCAGCACGCCCTGGCGGGGGGGCCAGAAAGATACGCAGTATTTT
TRBJ1-2 14 few NA TRBV7-9 CASSLGAEGHGYTF TGTGCCAGCAGCTTAGGGGCCGAAGGACACGGCTACACCTTC
TRBJ2-2 15 NA TRBD2 TRBV9 CASSDPSGGAGELFF TGTGCCAGCAGCGACCCTAGCGGGGGGGCCGGGGAGCTGTTTTTT
TRBJ2-3 18 NA TRBD2 TRBV5-1 CASSFRLAGELSTDTQYF TGCGCCAGCAGCTTCCGACTAGCGGGGGAGCTTAGCACAGATACGCAGTATTTT
TRBJ2-7 13 NA TRBD1 TRBV27 CASSPQGSYEQYF TGTGCCAGCAGTCCACAGGGGTCCTACGAGCAGTACTTC
TRBJ2-3 16 NA TRBD2 TRBV5-4 CASSSPSSGVTDTQYF TGTGCCAGCAGCTCCCCAAGTAGCGGGGTTACGGATACGCAGTATTTT
TRBJ2-1 15 NA NA TRBV28 CATLGWQGEGNEQFF TGTGCCACCCTTGGGTGGCAGGGCGAAGGGAATGAGCAGTTCTTC
TRBJ2-2 15 NA TRBD1 TRBV5-1 CASSWEDRGHKELFF TGCGCCAGCAGCTGGGAGGACAGGGGGCATAAGGAGCTGTTTTTT
TRBJ2-2 15 once NA TRBV5-6 CASSPRDRNTGELFF TGTGCCAGCAGCCCGCGGGACAGGAACACCGGGGAGCTGTTTTTT
TRBJ2-1 17 once TRBD2 TRBV4-1 CASSQDSGLAGDNEQFF TGCGCCAGCAGCCAAGATAGCGGACTAGCGGGGGACAATGAGCAGTTCTTC
TRBJ2-1 18 NA NA TRBV9 CASSAFSTGSSSYNEQFF TGTGCCAGCAGCGCGTTCTCGACGGGGTCCAGCTCCTACAATGAGCAGTTCTTC
TRBJ1-2 17 NA TRBD1 TRBV4-1 CASSQQVTTGGYYGYTF TGCGCCAGCAGCCAGCAAGTAACTACAGGGGGTTACTATGGCTACACCTTC
TRBJ2-5 15 NA NA TRBV9 CASSVDIAREETQYF TGTGCCAGCAGCGTAGATATAGCGAGGGAAGAGACCCAGTACTTC
TRBJ1-1 16 NA NA TRBV4-1 CASSQEQDYKGTEAFF TGCGCCAGCAGCCAAGAGCAGGACTACAAAGGCACTGAAGCTTTCTTT
TRBJ2-1 16 NA NA TRBV7-9 CASVLSLAYSYNEQFF TGTGCCAGCGTCTTATCCCTCGCGTACTCCTACAATGAGCAGTTCTTC
TRBJ1-5 14 NA TRBD1 TRBV7-3 CASSYDRGVQPQHF TGTGCCAGCAGCTATGACAGGGGGGTTCAGCCCCAGCATTTT
TRBJ2-3 14 NA NA TRBV19 CASSSPSGTDTQYF TGTGCCAGTAGTAGTCCTAGCGGCACAGATACGCAGTATTTT
TRBJ1-1 17 NA TRBD1 TRBV11-2 CASSGRDREYMNTEAFF TGTGCCAGCAGCGGAAGGGACAGGGAGTACATGAACACTGAAGCTTTCTTT
TRBJ2-3 13 NA NA TRBV7-3 CASSAIPQGTQYF TGTGCCAGCAGCGCGATACCGCAGGGAACGCAGTATTTT
TRBJ2-1 15 NA TRBD1 TRBV7-3 CASSTRDRGQGEQFF TGTGCCAGCAGCACCCGGGACAGGGGGCAAGGTGAGCAGTTCTTC
TRBJ1-2 14 NA NA TRBV4-1 CASSQTTPAHGYTF TGCGCCAGCAGCCAGACGACCCCAGCGCACGGCTACACCTTC
TRBJ1-1 13 NA NA TRBV15 CATSMWGDTEAFF TGTGCCACCAGCATGTGGGGCGACACTGAAGCTTTCTTT
TRBJ2-2 19 NA TRBD2 TRBV4-2 CASSPEGAESGGITGELFF TGTGCCAGCAGCCCCGAGGGGGCAGAAAGCGGGGGGATCACCGGGGAGCTGTTTTTT
TRBJ2-3 16 NA TRBD2 TRBV4-1 CASSQAGGASTDTQYF TGCGCCAGCAGCCAAGCGGGGGGGGCTAGCACAGATACGCAGTATTTT
TRBJ2-7 15 NA NA TRBV9 CASSAGPDLSYEQYF TGTGCCAGCAGCGCTGGGCCCGACCTCTCCTACGAGCAGTACTTC
TRBJ2-5 17 NA TRBD1 TRBV15 CATSRVGPGGSQETQYF TGTGCCACCAGCAGAGTTGGGCCAGGGGGTTCCCAAGAGACCCAGTACTTC
TRBJ1-1 13 NA NA TRBV10-2 CASRAGLDTEAFF TGCGCCAGCAGGGCAGGGCTGGACACTGAAGCTTTCTTT
TRBJ2-1 13 NA NA TRBV19 CASSIGLYNEQFF TGTGCCAGTAGTATTGGGCTTTACAATGAGCAGTTCTTC
TRBJ1-1 15 NA NA TRBV2 CASSERQSMNTEAFF TGTGCCAGCAGTGAAAGACAGTCCATGAACACTGAAGCTTTCTTT
TRBJ2-5 16 NA TRBD2 TRBV2 CASNGRTSGYQETQYF TGTGCCAGCAATGGAAGGACTAGCGGCTACCAAGAGACCCAGTACTTC
TRBJ2-3 17 NA NA TRBV5-1 CASSSRASSEITDTQYF TGCGCCAGCAGCTCGAGGGCTAGTTCGGAGATCACAGATACGCAGTATTTT